Below, one T cell receptor beta chain is given with its context. TCRdb's copy holds only in-frame clones and misses some; the assay was immunoSEQ multiplex PCR. The table shows 150,000 to 180,000 clones, with roughly 93% occurring only once. The data stem from a study of control samples from healthy donors and cancer patients. CDR3 length: 16 amino acids. Trimming at V came to 0 bases and at J to 7 bases, leaving 8 bases not matched to a gene. CDR1 and CDR2 from the germline V gene are SGHRS and YFSETQ. The receptor was derived from a man in his fifties or sixties in good health. Sequencing input: blood. The gene calls are TRBV5-1 and TRBJ2-1; TRBD2 matches 9 bases. CDR3 amino acids: CASSLEVAGAGNEQFF. The CDR3 region has the DNA TGCGCCAGCAGCTTGGAAGTAGCGGGAGCGGGAAATGAGCAGTTCTTC.